Below are 5 T cell receptor beta chains sequenced from a single sample in a study of response to subunit inactivated influenza vaccine. TCRdb itself ran the RT-PCR reads through MiXCR, one entry per CDR3 protein. The table shows a few hundred thousand distinct CDR3 sequences, with 20% to 25% occurring only once. Sample: PBMCs from blood, taken less than 22 months after vaccination. Receptors originate from a man between 50 and 69 years old who received an inactivated influenza vaccine.

The chain carries TRBV7-2 and TRBJ1-2, with D tentatively TRBD1 (5 bases). Trimming took 1 base from V and 5 from J, leaving 17 bases between them. The CDR3 extends over 16 amino acids. Germline CDR1 and CDR2: SGHTA and FQGNSA. The DNA of the CDR3 is TGTGCCAGCAGCTTAGTGACTGGGGCCCGGACTTATGGCTACACCTTC. Its translation: CASSLVTGARTYGYTF.

This clonotype appeared a few times. The V and J genes are TRBV24-1 and TRBJ1-2; D is undetermined. CDR1 is KGHDR, CDR2 SFDVKD, per germline. V lost 4 bases to trimming and J lost 1 base, with 9 bases between them. The CDR3 extends over 14 amino acids. The CDR3 sequence is CATSDPTVNYGYTF. The CDR3 coding sequence is TGTGCCACCAGTGACCCGACGGTTAACTATGGCTACACCTTC.

This clonotype appeared a few times. V and J are TRBV4-1 and TRBJ2-7; perhaps TRBD2 as D (5 bases). The CDR3 covers 15 residues. V shed 4 bases and J shed 4 bases, with 17 bases lying between them. Germline V gene lookup returns CDR1 MGHRA and CDR2 YSYEKL. The CDR3 sequence is CASSPSGLFPYEQYF. Written as DNA, the CDR3 is TGCGCCAGCAGCCCCTCAGGACTGTTCCCTTACGAGCAGTACTTC.

This sequence joins TRBV20-1 and TRBJ1-1; no definite D call. Germline V CDR1 and CDR2: DFQATT, SNEGSKA (reference sequence). V lost 2 bases and J 5 bases, leaving 15 bases between the germline ends. The CDR3 has 14 amino acids. This CDR3 reads CSARWAARRTEAFF. Written as DNA, the CDR3 is TGCAGTGCTAGATGGGCAGCCCGGCGGACTGAAGCTTTCTTT.

This clonotype was observed at least ten times. The chain combines TRBV7-2 with TRBJ2-2; D gene ambiguous. V lost 5 bases, J lost 9 bases, and 13 bases lay in between. The CDR3 extends over 13 amino acids. Germline CDR1 reads SGHTA; CDR2 reads FQGNSA. CDR3 bases: TGTGCCAGCAGCCCAGGACCGGCCCGGGAGCTGTTTTTT. Its protein product is CASSPGPARELFF.